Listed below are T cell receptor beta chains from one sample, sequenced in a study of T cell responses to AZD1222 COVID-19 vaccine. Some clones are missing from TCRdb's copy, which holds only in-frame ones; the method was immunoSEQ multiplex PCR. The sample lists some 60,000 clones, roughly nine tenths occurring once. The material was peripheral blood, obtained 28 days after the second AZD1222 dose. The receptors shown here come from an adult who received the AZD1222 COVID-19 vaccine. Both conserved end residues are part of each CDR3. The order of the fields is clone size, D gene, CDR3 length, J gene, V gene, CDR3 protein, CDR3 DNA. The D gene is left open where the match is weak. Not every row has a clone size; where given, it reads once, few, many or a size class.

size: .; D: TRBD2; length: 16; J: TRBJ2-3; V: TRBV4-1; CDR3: CASSQDFRAGEDTQYF; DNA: TGCGCCAGCAGCCAGGACTTTCGAGCGGGAGAAGATACGCAGTATTTT
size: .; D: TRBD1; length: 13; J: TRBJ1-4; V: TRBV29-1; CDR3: CSAGQGQREKLFF; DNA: TGCAGCGCTGGACAGGGCCAGAGGGAAAAACTGTTTTTT
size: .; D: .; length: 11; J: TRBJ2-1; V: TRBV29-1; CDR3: CSVQKAEGEFF; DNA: TGCAGCGTTCAAAAGGCAGAGGGTGAGTTCTTC
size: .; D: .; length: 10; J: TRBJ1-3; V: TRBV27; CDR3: CDPGGDTIYF; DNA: TGCGACCCGGGGGGGGACACCATATATTTT
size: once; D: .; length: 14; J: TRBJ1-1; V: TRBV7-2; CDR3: CASSLGGARAEAFF; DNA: TGTGCCAGCAGCTTAGGGGGGGCGCGGGCTGAAGCTTTCTTT
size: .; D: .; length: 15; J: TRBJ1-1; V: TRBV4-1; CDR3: CASSQDLGGGTEAFF; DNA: TGCGCCAGCAGCCAAGATTTGGGGGGAGGGACTGAAGCTTTCTTT
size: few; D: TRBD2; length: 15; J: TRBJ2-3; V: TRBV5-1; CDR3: CASSSLSGGTDTQYF; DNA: TGCGCCAGCAGCTCCCTTAGCGGGGGAACAGATACGCAGTATTTT
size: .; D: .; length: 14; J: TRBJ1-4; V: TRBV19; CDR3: CASSFEMTNEKLFF; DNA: TGTGCCAGTAGTTTTGAAATGACTAATGAAAAACTGTTTTTT
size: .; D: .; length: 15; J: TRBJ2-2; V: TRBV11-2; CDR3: CASSTRPGNTGELFF; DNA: TGTGCCAGCAGCACCCGACCAGGGAACACCGGGGAGCTGTTTTTT
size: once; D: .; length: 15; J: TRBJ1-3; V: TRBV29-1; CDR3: CSVEEGVATRNTIYF; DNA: TGCAGCGTTGAAGAGGGGGTGGCTACGAGAAACACCATATATTTT